The present entry profiles one T cell receptor beta chain with its context. This specimen comes from a study of blood T cell repertoires in COVID-19. Across the study: Italy, Spain and the United States were the sources of the convalescent and acute COVID-19 samples. Sources were T cells, B-cell-depleted T cells, or PBMCs; the material itself was cDNA or gDNA.

TCRdb's copy holds only in-frame clones and misses some; the assay was immunoSEQ multiplex PCR. The sample consists of 50,000 to 75,000 clones, 70% to 90% of them appearing once. This receptor was taken from a man in his 60s with acute or convalescent COVID-19. Sequencing input: peripheral blood.

The CDR3 DNA is TGTGCCAGCAGCAGGGGACTGCAAGAGACCCAGTACTTC. Residues: CASSRGLQETQYF. The rearrangement uses TRBV11-2 and TRBJ2-5; D perhaps matches TRBD2 (6 bases). Trimming stripped 5 bases from V and 2 bases from J, with 9 bases between. The CDR3 sequence is 13 residues long. CDR1 and CDR2 from the germline V gene are SGHAT and FQNNGV.